Listed below are T cell receptor beta chains from one sample, sequenced in a study of vaccination and CD4 T cells after COVID-19. A single record per CDR3 protein comes from TCRdb applying MiXCR to the PCR reads. The sample holds roughly 13,000 distinct CDR3 sequences, just under 75% seen once. Antigen specificity for these receptors is unknown. Source material: CD4+ T cells from blood, cultured in vitro. The receptors originated from a human donor who had recovered from COVID-19. Each CDR3 is given with its conserved first and last residue. D genes are given only for firm matches. A clone size is listed for some rows: how often the clone was seen (once, few, many), or a class if it is expanded.

v_gene	j_gene	d_gene	abundance	CDR3nt	CDR3aa
TRBV19	TRBJ1-1	.	.	TGTGCCAGTAGTATCGCCGCAGGGTCGAACACTGAAGCTTTCTTT	CASSIAAGSNTEAFF
TRBV6-2/TRBV6-3	TRBJ1-5	.	.	TGTGCCAGCAGCCCTCGTGTAGGGCGCTCAAATCAGCCCCAGCATTTT	CASSPRVGRSNQPQHF
TRBV20-1	TRBJ2-7	TRBD1	.	TGCAGTGCTAGAGATCTCAGGACAGGGAACTCCGAGCAGTACTTC	CSARDLRTGNSEQYF
TRBV6-5	TRBJ1-2	.	.	TGTGCCAGCAGTTACTCGGGGTCTAACTATGGCTACACCTTC	CASSYSGSNYGYTF
TRBV19	TRBJ1-5	TRBD1	large	TGTGCCAGAAAAGGGCAGGGGGCGAATCAGCCCCAGCATTTT	CARKGQGANQPQHF
TRBV7-9	TRBJ1-3	.	once	TGTGCCAGCAGCTGGCCCGGAAACACCATATATTTT	CASSWPGNTIYF
TRBV4-2	TRBJ1-6	TRBD1	.	TGTGCCAGCAGCTCTGGGACAGAGAATTCACCCCTCCACTTT	CASSSGTENSPLHF
TRBV6-4	TRBJ1-2	.	.	TGTGCCAGCAGTGAGGGACCCTACCCCTTCTATGGCTACACCTTC	CASSEGPYPFYGYTF
TRBV19	TRBJ1-6	.	.	TGTGCCAGTAGTCGACCAGTCAGGGATAATTCACCCCTCCACTTT	CASSRPVRDNSPLHF
TRBV4-1	TRBJ2-3	.	.	TGCGCCAGCAGCCAAGGGGGACGAAGGACCACAGATACGCAGTATTTT	CASSQGGRRTTDTQYF
TRBV4-3	TRBJ2-7	.	.	TGCGCCAGCAGCCAAGATTGGGAGACTCTATCCTACGAGCAGTACTTC	CASSQDWETLSYEQYF
TRBV27	TRBJ1-6	TRBD1	.	TGTGCCAGCAGTCCCCGACAGGGGAACCGATCACCCCTCCACTTT	CASSPRQGNRSPLHF
TRBV5-4	TRBJ2-2	TRBD1	.	TGTGCCAGCAGCCTGAAGACAGGGGGTACCGGGGAGCTGTTTTTT	CASSLKTGGTGELFF
TRBV6-1	TRBJ1-6	.	.	TGTGCCAGCAGGAGACAGGCCGGTCTCCACTTT	CASRRQAGLHF
TRBV20-1	TRBJ1-6	.	.	TGCAGTGCTAGAGATAATACGAGACAGGCCCTTGTCCCCCTCCACTTT	CSARDNTRQALVPLHF
TRBV6-2/TRBV6-3	TRBJ1-1	.	.	TGTGCCAGCAACTTACGTCAGGGGCCGAACACTGAAGCTTTCTTT	CASNLRQGPNTEAFF
TRBV5-4	TRBJ2-2	.	.	TGTGCCAGCAGCTTTGGCACAGGGAAAACCGGGGAGCTGTTTTTT	CASSFGTGKTGELFF
TRBV7-2	TRBJ1-1	.	.	TGTGCCAGCAGCACAAGACAGAGAAACACTGAAGCTTTCTTT	CASSTRQRNTEAFF
TRBV20-1	TRBJ2-1	TRBD2	.	TGCAGTGCTAGAGATCATGTGTGGGAGGGCTACAATGAGCAGTTCTTC	CSARDHVWEGYNEQFF
TRBV28	TRBJ1-5	.	.	TGTGCCAGCAGTTTACCCACAGGGAGCAATCAGCCCCAGCATTTT	CASSLPTGSNQPQHF
TRBV21-1	TRBJ2-7	.	.	TGTGCCAGCAGCAAAGGACAGGCCTACGAGCAGTACTTC	CASSKGQAYEQYF
TRBV6-5	TRBJ1-2	TRBD1	.	TGTGCCAGCAGTTACTCGAGGGACAGGGCCGGGGGCTACACCTTC	CASSYSRDRAGGYTF
TRBV5-6	TRBJ1-6	.	.	TGTGCCAGCAGCTTGAGGCCCCAGGAAGGTTCACCCCTCCACTTT	CASSLRPQEGSPLHF
TRBV12-3/TRBV12-4	TRBJ2-2	.	.	TGTGCCAGCAGTTTACGGGGGAATAAGGCCGGGGAGCTGTTTTTT	CASSLRGNKAGELFF
TRBV7-2	TRBJ2-2	.	few	TGTGCCAGCAGTCTGATGGGGGGCACAACCGGGGAGCTGTTTTTT	CASSLMGGTTGELFF
TRBV24-1	TRBJ2-1	.	once	TGTGCCACCAGTGATTACCTTAGCGGAAAGCAGTTCTTC	CATSDYLSGKQFF
TRBV7-9	TRBJ1-3	.	.	TGTGCCGGAAAACGACCGGGATCCTCTGGAAACACCATATATTTT	CAGKRPGSSGNTIYF
TRBV19	TRBJ1-2	.	.	TGTGCCAGTAGTCCTACGGACAAGATTGGAGGCTACACCTTC	CASSPTDKIGGYTF
TRBV18	TRBJ1-2	TRBD1	.	TGTGCCAGCTCCCTTCAACCGGGACAGGGGGCACCTAACTATGGCTACACCTTC	CASSLQPGQGAPNYGYTF
TRBV6-5	TRBJ1-5	.	.	TGTGCCAGCAGTTACTCCGGGAGCAGGAGTAGCAATCAGCCCCAGCATTTT	CASSYSGSRSSNQPQHF
TRBV20-1	TRBJ2-5	.	.	TGCAGTGCTAGAGTTTTTCGCTTGGTAGGGCCCTTAGAGACCCAGTACTTC	CSARVFRLVGPLETQYF
TRBV18	TRBJ1-5	.	once	TGTGCCAGCTCACCAACCGAACAATGGCCCCAGCATTTT	CASSPTEQWPQHF
TRBV7-2	TRBJ2-1	TRBD2	.	TGTGCCAGCAGCCGGGACTACGGCTACAATGAGCAGTTCTTC	CASSRDYGYNEQFF
TRBV20-1	TRBJ2-4	.	few	TGCAGTGCTAGAGATCTTGGCAAAAACATTCAGTACTTC	CSARDLGKNIQYF
TRBV30	TRBJ2-7	.	.	TGTGCCTGGAGTCGTGATCTTGGGCCCTACGAGCAGTACTTC	CAWSRDLGPYEQYF
TRBV21-1	TRBJ1-5	.	.	TGTGCCAGCAGCAACCAGGGAGAGCCCCAGCATTTT	CASSNQGEPQHF
TRBV7-8	TRBJ2-3	TRBD2	.	TGTGCCAGCAGCGTGGGGACTAGCGGAGGGGGGAGCACAGATACGCAGTATTTT	CASSVGTSGGGSTDTQYF
TRBV29-1	TRBJ1-4	TRBD1	.	TGCAGCGCACAAGGACAGGGTCGGGGTGAAAAACTGTTTTTT	CSAQGQGRGEKLFF
TRBV6-1	TRBJ2-7	TRBD2	.	TGTGCCAGCAGATCTAGCGGGAGGTCTGGGATCCACGAGCAGTACTTC	CASRSSGRSGIHEQYF
TRBV28	TRBJ1-2	.	.	TGTGCCAGCAGACCGACAGAGACCCATGGCTACACCTTC	CASRPTETHGYTF
TRBV6-1	TRBJ2-7	TRBD2	once	TGTGCCAGCAGTCCCGTGAGCGGGAAGAGCTCCTACGAGCAGTACTTC	CASSPVSGKSSYEQYF
TRBV6-1	TRBJ1-2	.	.	TGTGCCAGCAGTGAAGAACTCGTTCGGAACTATGGCTACACCTTC	CASSEELVRNYGYTF
TRBV11-2	TRBJ1-6	.	.	TGTGCCAGCAGTTCCAGACTTGGCTCCTATAATTCACCCCTCCACTTT	CASSSRLGSYNSPLHF
TRBV20-1	TRBJ2-5	TRBD2	.	TGCAGTGCAGGGTGGACTAGCGGGAGAAAGACCCAGTACTTC	CSAGWTSGRKTQYF
TRBV11-2	TRBJ1-2	TRBD1	.	TGTGCCAGCAGCTTACTACAGGGGCCGCGTTCCAGCTACACCTTC	CASSLLQGPRSSYTF